This T cell receptor (beta chain) was recorded in a study of cytomegalovirus exposure and HLA in healthy donors. Overall study findings and caveats: In vitro, three CMV-associated chains proved specific for CMV antigens. The tendency of first-cohort TCR clusters to co-occur in the 90 to 150 validation repertoires was the finding of a later analysis.

Repertoires were generated with immunoSEQ multiplex PCR, while TCRdb's copy carries only in-frame clones and drops some. The table has 100,000 or so clones, about 88% seen once. With V trimmed by 6 bases and J by 4 bases, 6 bases remained unmatched. CDR1 and CDR2 from the germline V gene are LNHDA and SQIVND (reference sequence). CDR3 length: 13 residues. This clone occurred a few times. What it recognizes is unknown. The chain recombines TRBV19 with TRBJ2-7, with 7 nucleotides matching TRBD1. The TCR comes from a woman younger than 30 in good health and CMV-seropositive. The specimen was PBMCs. CDR3 bases: TGTGCCAGTAGGGAAACAGGGGTGTACGAGCAGTACTTC. This gives the protein CASRETGVYEQYF.